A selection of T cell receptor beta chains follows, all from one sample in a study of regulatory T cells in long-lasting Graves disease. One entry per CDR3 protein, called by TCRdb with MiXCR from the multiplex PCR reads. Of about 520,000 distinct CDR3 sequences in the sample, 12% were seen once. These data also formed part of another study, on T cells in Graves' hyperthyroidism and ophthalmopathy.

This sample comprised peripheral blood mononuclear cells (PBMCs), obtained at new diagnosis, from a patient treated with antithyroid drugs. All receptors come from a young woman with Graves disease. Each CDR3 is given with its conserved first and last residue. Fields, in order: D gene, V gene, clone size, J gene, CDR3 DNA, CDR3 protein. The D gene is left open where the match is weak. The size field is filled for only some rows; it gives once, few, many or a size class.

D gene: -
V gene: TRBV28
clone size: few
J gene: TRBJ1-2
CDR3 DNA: TGTGCCAGCAGTTCCCCCGGGACATACTATGGCTACACCTTC
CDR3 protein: CASSSPGTYYGYTF

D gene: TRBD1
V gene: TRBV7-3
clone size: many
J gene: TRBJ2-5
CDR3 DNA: TGTGCCAGCAGCCCCCAGGGACAGGGGAAAGGAGAGACCCAGTACTTC
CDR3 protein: CASSPQGQGKGETQYF

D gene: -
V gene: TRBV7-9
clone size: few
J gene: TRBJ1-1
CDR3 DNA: TGTGCCAGCAGCCCCTTGGACACGCCAGGCACTGAAGCTTTCTTT
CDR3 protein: CASSPLDTPGTEAFF

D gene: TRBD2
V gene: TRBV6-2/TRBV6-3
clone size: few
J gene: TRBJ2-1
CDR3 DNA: TGTGCCAGCAGTGAAGGAGCGGGAGTATCCTACAATGAGCAGTTCTTC
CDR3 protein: CASSEGAGVSYNEQFF

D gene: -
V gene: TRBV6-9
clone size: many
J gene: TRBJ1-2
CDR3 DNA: TGTGCCAGCAGTTACTCCGGACTATTCTTT
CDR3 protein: CASSYSGLFF

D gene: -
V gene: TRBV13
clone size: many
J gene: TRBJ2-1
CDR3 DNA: TGTGCCAGCAGCTTAGGGGGACATCTTTACAATGAGCAGTTCTTC
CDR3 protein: CASSLGGHLYNEQFF

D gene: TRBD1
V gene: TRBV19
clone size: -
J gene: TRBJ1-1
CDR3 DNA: TGTGCCAGTAGCAACAGGGGTTGGACTGAAGCTTTCTTT
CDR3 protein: CASSNRGWTEAFF

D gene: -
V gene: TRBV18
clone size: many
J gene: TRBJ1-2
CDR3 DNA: TGTGCCAGCTCACCGGACGGCCCCTATGGCTACACCTTC
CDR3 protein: CASSPDGPYGYTF

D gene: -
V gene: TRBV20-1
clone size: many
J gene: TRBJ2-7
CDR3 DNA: TGCAGTGCTAGAGTCCCGGGCGACGAGCAGTACTTC
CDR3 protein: CSARVPGDEQYF

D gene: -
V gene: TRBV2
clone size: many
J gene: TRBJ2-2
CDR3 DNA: TGTGCCAGCAGTGGACAGGCAGCGAACACCGGGGAGCTGTTTTTT
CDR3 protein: CASSGQAANTGELFF

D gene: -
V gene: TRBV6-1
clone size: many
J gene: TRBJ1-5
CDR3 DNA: TGTGCCCGCAGGGGTTCCCCTAGGGATAGCAATCAGCCCCAGCATTTT
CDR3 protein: CARRGSPRDSNQPQHF

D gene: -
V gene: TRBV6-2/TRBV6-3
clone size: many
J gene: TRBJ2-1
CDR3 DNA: TGTGCCAGCAGTTACTCAACGGGACCAAACAATGAGCAGTTCTTC
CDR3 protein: CASSYSTGPNNEQFF

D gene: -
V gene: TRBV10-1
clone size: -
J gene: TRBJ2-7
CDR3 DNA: TGCGCCAGCAGTGAATGTCTTATGGGGTGTAGAGAGTACTTC
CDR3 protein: CASSECLMGCREYF

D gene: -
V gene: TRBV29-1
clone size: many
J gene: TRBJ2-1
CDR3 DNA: TGCAGCGTTGAAGGGGGGGGCTCACGGGTCAATGAGCAGTTCTTC
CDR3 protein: CSVEGGGSRVNEQFF

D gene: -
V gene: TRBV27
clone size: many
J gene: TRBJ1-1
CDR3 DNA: TGTGCCAGCAGTTTATCTCGCCCCCCGAACACTGAAGCTTTCTTT
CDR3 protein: CASSLSRPPNTEAFF

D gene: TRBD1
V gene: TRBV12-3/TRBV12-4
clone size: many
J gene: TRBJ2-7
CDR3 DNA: TGTGCCAGCAGGGCTTCTGGGACAGGGCGCTACGAGCAGTACTTC
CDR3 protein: CASRASGTGRYEQYF

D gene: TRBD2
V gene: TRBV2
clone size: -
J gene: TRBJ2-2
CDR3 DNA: TGTGCCAGCAATCCGGGACTAGCGGGAGTTAGCGGGGAGCTGTTTTTT
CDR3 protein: CASNPGLAGVSGELFF

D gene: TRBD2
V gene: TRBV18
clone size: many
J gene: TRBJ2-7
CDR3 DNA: TGTGCCAGCTCCCCGGGACTACCGCCGGACGAGCAGTACTTC
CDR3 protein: CASSPGLPPDEQYF

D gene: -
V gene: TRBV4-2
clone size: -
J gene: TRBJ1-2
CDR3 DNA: TGTGCCAGCAGCCAAAAAGGGTCTACAGGCGTATTCTATGGCTACACCTTC
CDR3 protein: CASSQKGSTGVFYGYTF

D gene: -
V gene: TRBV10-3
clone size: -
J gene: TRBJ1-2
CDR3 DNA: TGTGCCATCAAGAGGGAAGGGAGTGGCTACACCTTC
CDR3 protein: CAIKREGSGYTF

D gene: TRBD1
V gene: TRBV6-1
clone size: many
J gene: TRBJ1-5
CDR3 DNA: TGTGCCAGCAGAAAGACAGGGTCGGGCAATCAGCCCCAGCATTTT
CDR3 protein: CASRKTGSGNQPQHF

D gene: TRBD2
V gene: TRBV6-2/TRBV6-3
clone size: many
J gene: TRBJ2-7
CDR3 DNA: TGTGCCAGCAGTTACCGGCGGGAGGGCTTTGGCGAGCAGTACTTC
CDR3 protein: CASSYRREGFGEQYF

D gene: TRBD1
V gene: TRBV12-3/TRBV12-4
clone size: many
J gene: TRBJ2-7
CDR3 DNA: TGTGCCAGCAGTCCGAGCAGGGGGCCCTACGAGCAGTACTTC
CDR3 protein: CASSPSRGPYEQYF

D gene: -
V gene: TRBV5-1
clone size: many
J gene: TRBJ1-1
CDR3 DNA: TGCGCCAGCAGCTTGGTGCCAGGGTCTGGAACTGAAGCTTTCTTT
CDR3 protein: CASSLVPGSGTEAFF

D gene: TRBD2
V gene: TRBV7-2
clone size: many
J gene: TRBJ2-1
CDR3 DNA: TGTGCCAGCAGCTCTGGACTAGCCTACAATGAGCAGTTCTTC
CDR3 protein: CASSSGLAYNEQFF

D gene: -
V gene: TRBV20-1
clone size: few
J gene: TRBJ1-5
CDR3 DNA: TGCAGTGCCCCCGGGCAGTACAATCAGCCCCAGCATTTT
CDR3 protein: CSAPGQYNQPQHF

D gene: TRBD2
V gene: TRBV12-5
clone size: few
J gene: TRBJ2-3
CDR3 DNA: TGTGCTAGTGGTTTGTCGGGAGGTACGCAGTATTTT
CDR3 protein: CASGLSGGTQYF

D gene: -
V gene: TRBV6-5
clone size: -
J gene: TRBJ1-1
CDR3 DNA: TGTGCCAGCAGTTATCATTGGGATGGCACTGAAGCTTTCTTT
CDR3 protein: CASSYHWDGTEAFF

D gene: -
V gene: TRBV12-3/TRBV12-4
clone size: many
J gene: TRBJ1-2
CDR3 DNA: TGTGCCAGCAGTTACTCAGGGCGTTCTAACTATGGCTACACCTTC
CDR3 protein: CASSYSGRSNYGYTF

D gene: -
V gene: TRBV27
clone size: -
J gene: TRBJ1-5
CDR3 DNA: TGTGCCAGCAGTTTGGACAGTCGTCTGGCGCCCCAGCATTTT
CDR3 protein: CASSLDSRLAPQHF

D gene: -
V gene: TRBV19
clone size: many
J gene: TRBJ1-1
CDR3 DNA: TGTGCCAGTAGTATAACAGGAAACACTGAAGCTTTCTTT
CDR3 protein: CASSITGNTEAFF

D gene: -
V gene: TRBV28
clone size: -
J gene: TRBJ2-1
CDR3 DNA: TGTGCCAGCAGTGCGTTATGCAATGAGCAGTTCTTC
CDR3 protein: CASSALCNEQFF

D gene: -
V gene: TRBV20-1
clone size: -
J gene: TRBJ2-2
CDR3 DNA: TGCAGTGCTAGAGCCGGGACATTTTTTAACGGGGAGCTGTTTTTT
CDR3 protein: CSARAGTFFNGELFF

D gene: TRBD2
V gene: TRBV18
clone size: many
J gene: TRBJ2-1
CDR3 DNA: TGTGCCAGCTCACCGTCCGGGACTAGGGCCAACAATGAGCAGTTCTTC
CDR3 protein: CASSPSGTRANNEQFF

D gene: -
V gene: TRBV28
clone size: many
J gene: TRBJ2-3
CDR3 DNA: TGTGCCAGCACCCGCCCCCAGAGAGATACGCAGTATTTT
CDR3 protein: CASTRPQRDTQYF

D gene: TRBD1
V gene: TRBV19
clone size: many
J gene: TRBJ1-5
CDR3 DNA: TGTGCCAGTAGTACCCCCGGACAGGGGGTTCGAGAGGCCCAGCATTTT
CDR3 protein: CASSTPGQGVREAQHF